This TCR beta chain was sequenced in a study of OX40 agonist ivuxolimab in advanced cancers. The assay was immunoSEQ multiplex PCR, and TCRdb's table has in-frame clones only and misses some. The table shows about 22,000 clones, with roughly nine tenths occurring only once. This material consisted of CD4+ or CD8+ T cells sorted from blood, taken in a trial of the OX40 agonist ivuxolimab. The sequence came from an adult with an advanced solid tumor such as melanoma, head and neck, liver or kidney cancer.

The CDR3 DNA reads TGTGCCAGCAGCTCCCCGGAAGGGGGCGAGGCTTTCTTT. Protein sequence: CASSSPEGGEAFF. This sequence joins TRBV6-6 and TRBJ1-1; the match to TRBD1 covers 7 bases. The CDR3 loop spans 13 amino acids. J gave up 11 bases and V 6 bases, and 12 bases lay outside the gene matches. The germline CDR1 and CDR2 sequences are MNHNY and SVGAGI (reference sequence).